The clone carrying this T cell receptor (beta chain) was detected a few times. Germline V gene sequence: CDR1 SEHNR, CDR2 FQNEAQ (reference sequence). This CDR3 has 13 amino acids. With 9 bases removed from V and 4 bases from J, the gap between germline ends came to 15 bases. Produced via immunoSEQ multiplex PCR; TCRdb's table is partial and in-frame only. In the table there are tens of thousands of clones, 90% to 95% of which are singletons. The sample is drawn from a study of T cell changes during pregnancy in multiple sclerosis. The TCR comes from a female donor with multiple sclerosis, enrolled in a pregnancy study. This chain joins TRBV7-9 and TRBJ1-1; the D gene is possibly TRBD1 (5 bases). The sample in question was peripheral blood, obtained before pregnancy. CDR3: CASGKTGGTEAFF. Here the CDR3 DNA reads TGTGCCAGTGGTAAGACGGGGGGCACTGAAGCTTTCTTT. Full variable domain (outside the CDR3, taken from reference TRBV7-9 and TRBJ1-1): DTGVSQNPRHKITKRGQNVTFRCDPISEHNRLYWYRQTLGQGPEFLTYFQNEAQLEKSRLLSDRFSAERPKGSFSTLEIQRTEQGDSAMYLCASGKTGGTEAFFGQGTRLTVV.